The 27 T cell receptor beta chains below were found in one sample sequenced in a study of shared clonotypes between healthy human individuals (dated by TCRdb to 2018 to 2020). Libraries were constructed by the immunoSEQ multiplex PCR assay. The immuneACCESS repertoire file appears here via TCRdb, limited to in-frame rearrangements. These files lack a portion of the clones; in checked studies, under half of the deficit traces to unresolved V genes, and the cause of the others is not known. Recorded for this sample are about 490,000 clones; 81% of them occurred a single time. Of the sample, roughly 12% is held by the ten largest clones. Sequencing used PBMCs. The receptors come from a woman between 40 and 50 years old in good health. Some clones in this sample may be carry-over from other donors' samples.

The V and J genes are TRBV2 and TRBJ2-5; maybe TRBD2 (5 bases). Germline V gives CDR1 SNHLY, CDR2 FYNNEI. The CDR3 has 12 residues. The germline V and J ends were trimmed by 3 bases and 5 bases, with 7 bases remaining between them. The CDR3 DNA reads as TGTGCCAGCAGTGAGAGGGCGGAGACCCAGTACTTC. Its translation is CASSERAETQYF. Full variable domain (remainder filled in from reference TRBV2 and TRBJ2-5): EPEVTQTPSHQVTQMGQEVILRCVPISNHLYFYWYRQILGQKVEFLVSFYNNEISEKSEIFDDQFSVERPDGSNFTLKIRSTKLEDSAMYFCASSERAETQYFGPGTRLLVL.

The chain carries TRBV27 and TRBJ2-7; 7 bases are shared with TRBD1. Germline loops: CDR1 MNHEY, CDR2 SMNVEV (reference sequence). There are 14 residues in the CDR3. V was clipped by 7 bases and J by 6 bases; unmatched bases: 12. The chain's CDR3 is CASNQMGQLTEQYF. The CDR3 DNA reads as TGTGCCAGCAACCAAATGGGACAGCTCACCGAGCAGTACTTC.

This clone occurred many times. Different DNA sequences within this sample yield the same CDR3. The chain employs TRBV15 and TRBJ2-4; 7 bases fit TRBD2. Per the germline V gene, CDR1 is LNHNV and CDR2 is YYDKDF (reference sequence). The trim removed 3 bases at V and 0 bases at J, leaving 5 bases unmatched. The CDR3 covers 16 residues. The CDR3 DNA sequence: TGTGCCACCAGCAGGAGCGGGGAAGTAGCCAAAAACATTCAGTACTTC. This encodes CATSRSGEVAKNIQYF.

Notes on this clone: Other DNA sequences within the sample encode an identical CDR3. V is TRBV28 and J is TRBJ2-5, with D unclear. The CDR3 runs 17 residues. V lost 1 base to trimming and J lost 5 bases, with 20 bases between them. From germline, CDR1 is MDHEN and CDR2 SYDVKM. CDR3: CASSLLGVVGTTETQYF. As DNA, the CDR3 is TGTGCCAGCAGTTTATTGGGCGTAGTGGGCACCACCGAGACCCAGTACTTC.

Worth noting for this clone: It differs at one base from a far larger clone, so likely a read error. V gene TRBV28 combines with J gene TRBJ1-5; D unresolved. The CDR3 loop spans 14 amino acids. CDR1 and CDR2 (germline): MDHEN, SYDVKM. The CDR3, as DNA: TGTGCCTGCAGTTTATGGGGTAGCAATCAGCCCCAGCATTTT. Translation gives CACSLWGSNQPQHF.

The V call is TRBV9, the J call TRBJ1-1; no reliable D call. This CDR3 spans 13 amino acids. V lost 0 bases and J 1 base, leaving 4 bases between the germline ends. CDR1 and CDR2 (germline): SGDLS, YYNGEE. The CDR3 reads CASSVAQNTEAFF. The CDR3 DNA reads TGTGCCAGCAGCGTAGCACAGAACACTGAAGCTTTCTTT.

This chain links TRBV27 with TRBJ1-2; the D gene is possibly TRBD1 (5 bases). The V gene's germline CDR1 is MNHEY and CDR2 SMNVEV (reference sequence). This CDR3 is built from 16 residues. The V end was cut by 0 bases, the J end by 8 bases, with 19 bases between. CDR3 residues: CASSLSLGLPLRGYTF. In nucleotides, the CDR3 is TGTGCCAGCAGTTTATCGCTGGGGCTCCCACTTCGGGGCTACACCTTC.

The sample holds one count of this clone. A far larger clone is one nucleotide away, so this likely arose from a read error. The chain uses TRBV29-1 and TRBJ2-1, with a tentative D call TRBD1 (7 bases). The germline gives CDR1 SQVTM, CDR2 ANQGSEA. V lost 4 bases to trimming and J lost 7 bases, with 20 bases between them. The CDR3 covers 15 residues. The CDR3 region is CSVAWRGLGLNEQFF. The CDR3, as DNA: TGCAGCGTTGCCTGGAGGGGGCTGGGTCTGAATGAGCAGTTCTTC.

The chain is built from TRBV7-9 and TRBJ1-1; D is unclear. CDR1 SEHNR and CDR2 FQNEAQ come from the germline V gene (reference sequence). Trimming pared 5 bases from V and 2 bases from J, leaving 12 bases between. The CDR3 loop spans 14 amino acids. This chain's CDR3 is CASSPPPTNTEAFF. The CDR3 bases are TGTGCCAGCAGCCCACCCCCCACAAACACTGAAGCTTTCTTT.

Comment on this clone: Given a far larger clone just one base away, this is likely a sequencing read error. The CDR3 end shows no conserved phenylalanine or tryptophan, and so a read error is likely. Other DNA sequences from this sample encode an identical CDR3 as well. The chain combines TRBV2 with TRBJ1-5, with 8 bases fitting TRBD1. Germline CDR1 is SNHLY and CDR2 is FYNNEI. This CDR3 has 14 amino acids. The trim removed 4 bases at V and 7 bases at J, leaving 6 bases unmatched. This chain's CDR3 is CASSGTGQGQPQHL. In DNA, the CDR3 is TGTGCCAGCAGTGGGACAGGGCAGGGGCAGCCCCAGCATCTT.

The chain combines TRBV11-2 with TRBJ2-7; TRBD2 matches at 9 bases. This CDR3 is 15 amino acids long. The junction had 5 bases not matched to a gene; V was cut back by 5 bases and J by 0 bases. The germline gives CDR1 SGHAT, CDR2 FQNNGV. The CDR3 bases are TGTGCCAGCAGCCCTCTAGCGGGAAGCTCCTACGAGCAGTACTTC. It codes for CASSPLAGSSYEQYF.

CDR3 protein: CASSTAGGPLNEQFF. The CDR3 nucleotides are TGTGCCAGCAGCACAGCGGGAGGCCCTCTCAATGAGCAGTTCTTC. This chain connects TRBV6-5 to TRBJ2-1, with 9 bases aligning to TRBD2. CDR1 is MNHEY and CDR2 is SVGAGI in the germline V gene. V trimming: 6 bases; J trimming: 6 bases; junction bases outside the gene matches: 9. The CDR3 has 15 residues.

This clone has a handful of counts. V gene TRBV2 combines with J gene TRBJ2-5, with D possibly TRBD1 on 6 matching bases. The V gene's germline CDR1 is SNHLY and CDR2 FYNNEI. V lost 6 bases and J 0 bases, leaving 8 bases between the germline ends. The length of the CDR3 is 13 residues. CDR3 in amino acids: CASSRDNQETQYF. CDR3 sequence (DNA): TGTGCCAGCAGCAGGGACAACCAAGAGACCCAGTACTTC. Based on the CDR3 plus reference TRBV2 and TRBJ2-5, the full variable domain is EPEVTQTPSHQVTQMGQEVILRCVPISNHLYFYWYRQILGQKVEFLVSFYNNEISEKSEIFDDQFSVERPDGSNFTLKIRSTKLEDSAMYFCASSRDNQETQYFGPGTRLLVL.

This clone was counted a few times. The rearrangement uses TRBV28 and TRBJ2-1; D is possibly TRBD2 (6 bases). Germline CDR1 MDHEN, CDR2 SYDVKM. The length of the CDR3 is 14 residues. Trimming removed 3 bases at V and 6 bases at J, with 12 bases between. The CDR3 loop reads CASSLLGGRNEQFF. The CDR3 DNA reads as TGTGCCAGCAGTTTGCTTGGAGGGCGCAATGAGCAGTTCTTC.

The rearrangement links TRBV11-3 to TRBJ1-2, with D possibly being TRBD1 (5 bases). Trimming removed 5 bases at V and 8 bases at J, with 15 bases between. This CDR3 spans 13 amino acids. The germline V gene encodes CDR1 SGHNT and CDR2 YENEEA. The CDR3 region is CASSRPGLQGYTF. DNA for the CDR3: TGTGCCAGCAGCCGCCCGGGGCTACAGGGCTACACCTTC.

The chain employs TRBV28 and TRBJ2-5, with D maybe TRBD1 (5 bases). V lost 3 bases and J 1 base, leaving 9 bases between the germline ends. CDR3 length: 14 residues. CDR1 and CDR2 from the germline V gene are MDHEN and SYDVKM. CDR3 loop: CASSFQGSQETQYF. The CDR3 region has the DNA TGTGCCAGCAGTTTTCAGGGAAGCCAAGAGACCCAGTACTTC.

The CDR3 DNA reads TGCGCCAGCAGCGTAAGCGGGAGTTACTACAATGAGCAGTTCTTC. It specifies CASSVSGSYYNEQFF. V is TRBV5-1 and J is TRBJ2-1; 8 nucleotides agree with TRBD2. This CDR3 contains 15 residues. V lost 4 bases to trimming and J lost 3 bases; unmatched junction nucleotides: 6. The germline V gene has CDR1 SGHRS and CDR2 YFSETQ.

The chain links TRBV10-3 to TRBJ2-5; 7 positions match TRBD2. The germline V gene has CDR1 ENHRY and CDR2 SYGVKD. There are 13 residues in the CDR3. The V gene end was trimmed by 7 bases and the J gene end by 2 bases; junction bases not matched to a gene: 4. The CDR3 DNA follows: TGTGCCATCACTAGCGGACTACAAGAGACCCAGTACTTC. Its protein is CAITSGLQETQYF.

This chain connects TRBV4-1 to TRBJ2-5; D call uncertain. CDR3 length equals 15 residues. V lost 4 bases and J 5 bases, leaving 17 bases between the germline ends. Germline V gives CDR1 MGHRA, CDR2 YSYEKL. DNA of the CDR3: TGCGCCAGCAGCCCCTACGGCAGTGTCGGGGAGACCCAGTACTTC. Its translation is CASSPYGSVGETQYF.

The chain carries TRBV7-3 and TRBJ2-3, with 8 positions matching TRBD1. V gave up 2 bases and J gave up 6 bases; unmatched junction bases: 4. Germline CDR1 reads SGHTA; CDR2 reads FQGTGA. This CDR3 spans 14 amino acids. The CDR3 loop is CASSLGTGGDTQYF. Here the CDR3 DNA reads TGTGCCAGCAGCTTAGGGACAGGTGGGGATACGCAGTATTTT.

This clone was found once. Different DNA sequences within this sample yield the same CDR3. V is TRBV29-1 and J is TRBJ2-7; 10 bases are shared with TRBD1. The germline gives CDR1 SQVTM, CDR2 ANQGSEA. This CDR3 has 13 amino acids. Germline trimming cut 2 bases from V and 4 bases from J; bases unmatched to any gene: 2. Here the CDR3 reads CSVERTGGYEQYF. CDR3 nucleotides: TGCAGCGTTGAACGGACAGGGGGGTACGAGCAGTACTTC.

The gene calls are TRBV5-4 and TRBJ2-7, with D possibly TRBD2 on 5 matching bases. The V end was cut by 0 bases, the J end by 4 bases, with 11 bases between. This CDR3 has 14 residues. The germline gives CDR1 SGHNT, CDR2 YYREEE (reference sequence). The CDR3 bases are TGTGCCAGCAGCTTGGGGGAGAATAGGTACGAGCAGTACTTC. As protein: CASSLGENRYEQYF.

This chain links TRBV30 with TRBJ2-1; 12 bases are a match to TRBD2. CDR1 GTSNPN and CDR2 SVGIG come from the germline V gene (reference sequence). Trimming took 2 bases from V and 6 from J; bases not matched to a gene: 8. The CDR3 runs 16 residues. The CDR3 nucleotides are TGTGCCTGGAGTAAACGGACTAGCGGGATTTTCAATGAGCAGTTCTTC. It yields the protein CAWSKRTSGIFNEQFF.

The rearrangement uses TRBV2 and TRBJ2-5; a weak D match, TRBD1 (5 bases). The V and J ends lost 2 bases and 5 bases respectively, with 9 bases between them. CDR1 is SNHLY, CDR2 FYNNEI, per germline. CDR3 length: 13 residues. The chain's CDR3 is CASSEQGWETQYF. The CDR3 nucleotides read TGTGCCAGCAGTGAACAGGGATGGGAGACCCAGTACTTC.

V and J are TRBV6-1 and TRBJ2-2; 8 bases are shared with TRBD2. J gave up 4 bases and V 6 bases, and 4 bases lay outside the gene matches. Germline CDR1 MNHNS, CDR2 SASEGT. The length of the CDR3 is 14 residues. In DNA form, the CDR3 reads TGTGCCAGCAGGGGGACTAGTGGCACCGGGGAGCTGTTTTTT. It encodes CASRGTSGTGELFF.

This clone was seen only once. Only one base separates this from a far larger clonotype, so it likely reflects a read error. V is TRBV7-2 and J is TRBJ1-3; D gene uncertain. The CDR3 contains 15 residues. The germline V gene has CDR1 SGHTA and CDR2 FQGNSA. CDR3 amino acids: CASSPTPPPGNTIHF. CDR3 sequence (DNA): TGTGCCAGCAGCCCGACACCCCCACCTGGAAACACCATACATTTT.

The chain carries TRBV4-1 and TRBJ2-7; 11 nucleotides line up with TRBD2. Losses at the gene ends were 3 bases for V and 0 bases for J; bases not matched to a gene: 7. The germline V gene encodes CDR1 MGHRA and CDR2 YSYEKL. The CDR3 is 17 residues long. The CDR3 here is CASSHESGLAASYEQYF. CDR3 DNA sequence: TGCGCCAGCAGCCACGAATCGGGACTAGCGGCCTCCTACGAGCAGTACTTC.